Listed here are 19 T cell receptor beta chains from one sample, sequenced in a study of T cell repertoires in cytomegalovirus infection. In TCRdb, the reads were re-called with MiXCR into one record per CDR3 protein. The repertoire holds about 300,000 distinct CDR3 sequences, 9.6% seen once, with approximately 2.4% in the top ten. The sample comprised PBMCs. The origin of the receptors is a human donor in good health (CMV status not recorded). Some clones in this sample may be carry-over from other donors' samples.

V is TRBV5-1 and J is TRBJ2-1; D unresolved. This CDR3 is 12 amino acids long. Germline loops: CDR1 SGHRS, CDR2 YFSETQ. The V and J ends lost 4 bases and 8 bases respectively, with 10 bases between them. CDR3 sequence reads: CASSLNQDEQFF. The CDR3 DNA sequence: TGCGCCAGCAGCCTTAACCAGGATGAGCAGTTCTTC.

J is TRBJ1-2 and V is TRBV28; TRBD1 is a possible D gene (5 bases). The CDR3 totals 11 residues. V lost 8 bases and J lost 4, with 8 bases in between. Germline values: CDR1 MDHEN, CDR2 SYDVKM. The CDR3 bases are TGTGCCAGCTACCAGGGCTATGGCTACACCTTC. Translated: CASYQGYGYTF.

This clonotype was found a few times. The genes are TRBV29-1 and TRBJ2-2, with D uncertain. Deletions cut 1 base from V and 4 bases from J, with 4 bases between. Germline V gene lookup returns CDR1 SQVTM and CDR2 ANQGSEA. The CDR3 totals 12 residues. The CDR3 spells CSVEGGTGELFF. CDR3 nucleotides: TGCAGCGTTGAAGGGGGCACCGGGGAGCTGTTTTTT.

This clonotype was recorded at least ten times. This chain uses TRBV6-5 with TRBJ1-4; D call uncertain. The CDR3 sequence is 13 residues long. With 2 bases removed from V and 8 bases from J, the gap between germline ends came to 9 bases. Germline V gene lookup returns CDR1 MNHEY and CDR2 SVGAGI. CDR3 nucleotides: TGTGCCAGCAGTTACACAGATAGAGAAAAACTGTTTTTT. Its translation: CASSYTDREKLFF.

This clonotype was seen at least ten times. V and J are TRBV29-1 and TRBJ1-4; 11 bases map to TRBD1. The CDR3 has 14 amino acids. The J segment lost 9 bases and the V segment lost 6 bases, leaving 9 bases of the junction unmatched. Per the germline V gene, CDR1 is SQVTM and CDR2 is ANQGSEA. As DNA, the CDR3 is TGCAGCGTCACGTCTGGGACAGGGGGGAAAAAACTGTTTTTT. Its protein is CSVTSGTGGKKLFF.

This chain connects TRBV28 to TRBJ2-5; D might be TRBD1 (6 bases). This CDR3 is 16 amino acids long. The V gene's germline CDR1 is MDHEN and CDR2 SYDVKM. The V and J ends lost 6 bases and 0 bases respectively, with 17 bases between them. CDR3 bases: TGTGCCAGCAGGAAAGGGACACGAGGGAACCAAGAGACCCAGTACTTC. It encodes CASRKGTRGNQETQYF.

This clonotype was observed at least ten times. The chain links TRBV4-1 to TRBJ1-1, with TRBD1 matching over 7 bases. The V and J ends lost 5 bases and 3 bases, in that order; junction bases with no gene match: 9. The CDR3 is made up of 15 amino acids. Per the germline V gene, CDR1 is MGHRA and CDR2 is YSYEKL. The chain's CDR3 is CASSITGDEDTEAFF. As DNA, the CDR3 is TGCGCCAGCAGCATTACAGGGGACGAGGACACTGAAGCTTTCTTT.

This clonotype was found many times. V usage is TRBV7-9 and J usage is TRBJ2-2; TRBD2 is a possible D gene (5 bases). The length of the CDR3 is 14 residues. Germline V gene data show CDR1 as SEHNR and CDR2 as FQNEAQ (reference sequence). The V end lost 5 bases, the J end lost 3 bases, and 10 bases lay between the germline ends. CDR3 amino acids: CASSRELDTGELFF. In nucleotides, the CDR3 is TGTGCCAGCAGCCGAGAACTAGACACCGGGGAGCTGTTTTTT.

This clonotype was seen ten or more times. The chain combines TRBV6-6 with TRBJ2-7; D remains unclear. CDR3 length equals 14 residues. CDR1 MNHNY and CDR2 SVGAGI come from the germline V gene (reference sequence). V was trimmed by 6 bases and J by 5 bases, leaving 17 bases between them. In DNA form, the CDR3 reads TGTGCCAGCAGCCCCACATTGGGTCCCGACGAGCAGTACGTC. As protein: CASSPTLGPDEQYV.

CDR3 nucleotide sequence: TGCAGTGCTAGCAGGACAGGAATCACAGATACGCAGTATTTT. Translated, it gives CSASRTGITDTQYF. This chain uses TRBV20-1 with TRBJ2-3; TRBD1 agrees at 7 bases. Trimming at V came to 3 bases and at J to 2 bases, leaving 5 bases not matched to a gene. Germline V gene data show CDR1 as DFQATT and CDR2 as SNEGSKA (reference sequence). This CDR3 has 14 residues.

This clonotype was detected a few times. The chain links TRBV6-5 to TRBJ2-5; 7 bases map to TRBD1. Germline values: CDR1 MNHEY, CDR2 SVGAGI. V shed 6 bases and J 3 bases; nucleotides not matched to a gene: 10. This CDR3 region has 15 residues. CDR3 coding DNA: TGTGCCAGCAGCCGACAGGGTCGTCCGGAAGAGACCCAGTACTTC. It yields the protein CASSRQGRPEETQYF.

At least ten counts were recorded for this clonotype. The chain carries TRBV14 and TRBJ1-4; D gene unclear. CDR3 size: 15 residues. V dropped 3 bases and J dropped 4 bases, with 12 bases sitting between them. The V gene's germline CDR1 is SGHDN and CDR2 FVKESK. CDR3 nucleotides: TGTGCCAGCAGCCACTACACACTCGTTAATGAAAAACTGTTTTTT. Its protein is CASSHYTLVNEKLFF.

This clonotype has just a few counts. This chain uses TRBV6-2 or TRBV6-3 with TRBJ2-1, with D maybe TRBD1 (5 bases). Germline loops: CDR1 MNHEY, CDR2 SVGEGT. V shed 4 bases and J shed 10 bases, with 11 bases lying between them. This CDR3 has 12 amino acids. CDR3 in amino acids: CASSSQGREQFF. As DNA, the CDR3 is TGTGCCAGCAGTTCCCAGGGCAGGGAGCAGTTCTTC.

This clonotype was counted at least ten times. The rearrangement joins TRBV20-1 to TRBJ1-5, with D possibly being TRBD1 (6 bases). V gave up 5 bases and J gave up 11 bases, with 22 bases separating them. The CDR3 has 14 residues. The germline V gene has CDR1 DFQATT and CDR2 SNEGSKA (reference sequence). CDR3: CSAGAMDRPEAQHF. CDR3 DNA sequence: TGCAGTGCTGGGGCTATGGACAGACCAGAGGCCCAGCATTTT.

This clonotype was picked up many times. One end of the junction is discordant with germline, which a read error may explain. The rearrangement joins TRBV12-3 or TRBV12-4 to TRBJ2-2; 10 bases map to TRBD2. The CDR3 is made up of 15 amino acids. The CDR3: CASSIAGGNTGELFF. In DNA, the CDR3 is TGTGCCAGCAGTATAGCGGGGGGGAACACCGGGGAGCTGTTTTTT.

This clonotype was detected once. In this CDR3 the conserved last residue, phenylalanine or tryptophan, is missing, so a read error is likely. V usage is TRBV20-1 and J usage is TRBJ1-1; a weak D match, TRBD1 (6 bases). Trimming pared 6 bases from V and 0 bases from J, leaving 11 bases between. Germline-derived CDR1 and CDR2 are DFQATT and SNEGSKA (reference sequence). There are 13 residues in the CDR3. The CDR3 protein is CSATQGMNTEAFL. For the CDR3, the DNA is TGCAGTGCAACACAGGGCATGAACACTGAAGCTTTCTTG.

This clonotype was counted ten times or more. The CDR3 nucleotides are TGTGCCAGCAGTTACTCGGTACCGTCCTACGAGCAGTACGTC. This gives the protein CASSYSVPSYEQYV. The chain combines TRBV6-2 or TRBV6-3 with TRBJ2-7; unclear D gene. Trimming left V 0 bases short and J 1 base short, with 7 bases between. CDR3 length: 14 residues. Germline-derived CDR1 and CDR2 are MNHEY and SVGEGT.

This chain uses TRBV5-6 with TRBJ2-7, with 7 bases fitting TRBD1. The CDR3 consists of 15 residues. Germline lookup yields CDR1 SGHDT and CDR2 YYEEEE. The V and J ends lost 3 bases and 3 bases, in that order; junction bases with no gene match: 9. The CDR3 sequence: CASSSLGQAFYEQYF. CDR3 bases: TGTGCCAGCAGCTCCCTCGGACAGGCATTCTACGAGCAGTACTTC.

The V and J genes are TRBV29-1 and TRBJ2-4; 7 nucleotides align to TRBD1. The CDR3 sequence is 15 residues long. J gave up 0 bases and V 4 bases, and 6 bases lay outside the gene matches. Germline V gene data show CDR1 as SQVTM and CDR2 as ANQGSEA. CDR3 DNA: TGCAGCGTTGTGAACAGGGGAAAAGCCAAAAACATTCAGTACTTC. It encodes CSVVNRGKAKNIQYF.